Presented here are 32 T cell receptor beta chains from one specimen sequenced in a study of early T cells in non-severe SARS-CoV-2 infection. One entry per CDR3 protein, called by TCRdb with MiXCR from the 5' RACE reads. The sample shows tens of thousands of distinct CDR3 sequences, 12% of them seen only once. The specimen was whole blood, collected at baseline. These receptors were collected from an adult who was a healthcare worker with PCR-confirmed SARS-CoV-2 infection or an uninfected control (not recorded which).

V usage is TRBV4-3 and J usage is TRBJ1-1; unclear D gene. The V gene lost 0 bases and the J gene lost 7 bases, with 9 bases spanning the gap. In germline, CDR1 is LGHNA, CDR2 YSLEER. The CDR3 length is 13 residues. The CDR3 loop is CASSQDFTGEAFF. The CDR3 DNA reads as TGCGCCAGCAGCCAAGATTTTACGGGTGAAGCTTTCTTT.

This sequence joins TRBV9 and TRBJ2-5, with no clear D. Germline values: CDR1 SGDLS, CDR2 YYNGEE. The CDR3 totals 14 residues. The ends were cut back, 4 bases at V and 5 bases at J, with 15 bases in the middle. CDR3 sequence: CASSPTVQLETQYF. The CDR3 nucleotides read TGTGCCAGCAGCCCTACGGTTCAGTTGGAGACCCAGTACTTC.

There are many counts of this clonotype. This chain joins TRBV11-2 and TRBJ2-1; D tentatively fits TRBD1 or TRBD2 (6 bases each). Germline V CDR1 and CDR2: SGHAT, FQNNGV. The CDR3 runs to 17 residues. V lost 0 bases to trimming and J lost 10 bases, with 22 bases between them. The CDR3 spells CASSLDDGGIPRGEQFF. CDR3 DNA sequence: TGTGCCAGCAGCTTAGATGACGGCGGGATCCCTAGGGGGGAGCAGTTCTTC.

CDR3 sequence (DNA): TGCGCCAGCAGCCTCGTCTCTCCTCGACAGACCGGGGAGCTGTTTTTT. Translated, it gives CASSLVSPRQTGELFF. The chain is built from TRBV5-1 and TRBJ2-2; possibly TRBD1 for D (5 bases). CDR1 and CDR2 (germline): SGHRS, YFSETQ. V was pared by 4 bases and J by 5 bases, with 18 bases between. This CDR3 region has 16 residues.

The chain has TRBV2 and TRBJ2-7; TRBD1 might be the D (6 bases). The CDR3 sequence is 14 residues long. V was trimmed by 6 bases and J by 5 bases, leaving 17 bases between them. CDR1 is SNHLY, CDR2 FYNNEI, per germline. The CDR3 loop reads CASSTQGLRNEQYF. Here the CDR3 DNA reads TGTGCCAGCAGCACCCAGGGGTTGAGGAACGAGCAGTACTTC. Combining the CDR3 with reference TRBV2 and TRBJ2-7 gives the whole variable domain EPEVTQTPSHQVTQMGQEVILRCVPISNHLYFYWYRQILGQKVEFLVSFYNNEISEKSEIFDDQFSVERPDGSNFTLKIRSTKLEDSAMYFCASSTQGLRNEQYFGPGTRLTVT.

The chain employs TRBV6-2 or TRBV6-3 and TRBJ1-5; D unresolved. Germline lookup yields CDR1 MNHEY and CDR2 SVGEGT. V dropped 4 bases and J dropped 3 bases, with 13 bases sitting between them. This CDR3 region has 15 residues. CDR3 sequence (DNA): TGTGCCAGCAGTTTCCGCAGTGGGCCCAATCAGCCCCAGCATTTT. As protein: CASSFRSGPNQPQHF.

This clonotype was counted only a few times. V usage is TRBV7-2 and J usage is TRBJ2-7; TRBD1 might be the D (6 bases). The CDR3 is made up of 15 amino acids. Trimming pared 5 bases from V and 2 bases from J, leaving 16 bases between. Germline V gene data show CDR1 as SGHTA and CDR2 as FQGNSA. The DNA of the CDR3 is TGTGCCAGCAGCCGTCCTAACACAGGGACCTACGAGCAGTACTTC. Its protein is CASSRPNTGTYEQYF. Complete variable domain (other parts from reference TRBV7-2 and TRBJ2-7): GAGVSQSPSNKVTEKGKDVELRCDPISGHTALYWYRQSLGQGLEFLIYFQGNSAPDKSGLPSDRFSAERTGGSVSTLTIQRTQQEDSAVYLCASSRPNTGTYEQYFGPGTRLTVT.

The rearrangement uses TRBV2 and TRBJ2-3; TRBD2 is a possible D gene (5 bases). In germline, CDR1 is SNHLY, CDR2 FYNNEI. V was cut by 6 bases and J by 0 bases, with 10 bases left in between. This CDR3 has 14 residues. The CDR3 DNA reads TGTGCCAGCAGAAGGACTGCTAGCACAGATACGCAGTATTTT. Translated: CASRRTASTDTQYF.

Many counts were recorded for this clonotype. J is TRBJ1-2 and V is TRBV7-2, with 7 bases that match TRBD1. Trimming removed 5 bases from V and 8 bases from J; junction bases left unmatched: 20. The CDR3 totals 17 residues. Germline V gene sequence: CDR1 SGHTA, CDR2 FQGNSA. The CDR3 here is CASSTPYGTAGNSGYTF. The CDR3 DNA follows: TGTGCCAGCAGCACCCCATACGGGACAGCGGGTAATAGCGGCTACACCTTC.

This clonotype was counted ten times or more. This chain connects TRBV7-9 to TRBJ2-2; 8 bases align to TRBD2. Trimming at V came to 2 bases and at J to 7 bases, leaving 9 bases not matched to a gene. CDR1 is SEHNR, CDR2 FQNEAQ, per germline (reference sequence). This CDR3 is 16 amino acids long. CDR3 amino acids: CASSLNNRREVGELFF. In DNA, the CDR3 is TGTGCCAGCAGCTTAAATAACCGGCGGGAGGTCGGGGAGCTGTTTTTT.

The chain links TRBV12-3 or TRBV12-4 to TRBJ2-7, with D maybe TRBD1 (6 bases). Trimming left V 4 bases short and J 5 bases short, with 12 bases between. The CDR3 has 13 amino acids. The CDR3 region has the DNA TGTGCCAGCAGTTCTCAGGGGAGAGACGAGCAGTACTTC. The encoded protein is CASSSQGRDEQYF.

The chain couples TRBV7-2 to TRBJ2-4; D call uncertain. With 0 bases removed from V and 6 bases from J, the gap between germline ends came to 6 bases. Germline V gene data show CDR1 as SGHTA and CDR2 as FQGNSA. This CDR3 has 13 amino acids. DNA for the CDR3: TGTGCCAGCAGCTTAGCGGGCGCAAACATTCAGTACTTC. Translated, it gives CASSLAGANIQYF.

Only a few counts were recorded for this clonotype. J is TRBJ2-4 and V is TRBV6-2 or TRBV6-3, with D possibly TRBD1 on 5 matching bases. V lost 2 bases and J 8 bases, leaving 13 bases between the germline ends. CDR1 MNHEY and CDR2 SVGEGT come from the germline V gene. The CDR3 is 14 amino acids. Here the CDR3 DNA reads TGTGCCAGCAGTTACGCTGGACAATGGCACATTCAGTACTTC. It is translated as CASSYAGQWHIQYF.

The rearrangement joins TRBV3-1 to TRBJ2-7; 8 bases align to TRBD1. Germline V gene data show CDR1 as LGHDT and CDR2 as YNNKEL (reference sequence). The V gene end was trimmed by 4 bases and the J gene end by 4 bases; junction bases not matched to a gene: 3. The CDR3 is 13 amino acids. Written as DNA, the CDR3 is TGTGCCAGCAGCCGGGACAGGTTTTACGAGCAGTACTTC. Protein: CASSRDRFYEQYF.

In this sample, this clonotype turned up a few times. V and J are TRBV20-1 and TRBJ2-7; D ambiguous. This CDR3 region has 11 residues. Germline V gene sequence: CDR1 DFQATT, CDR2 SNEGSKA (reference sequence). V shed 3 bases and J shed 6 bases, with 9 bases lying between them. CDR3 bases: TGCAGTGCTAGTAGCCCCAGCGAGCAGTACTTC. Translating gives CSASSPSEQYF.

The CDR3 region is CASSSFTAGSTGELFF. The DNA for the CDR3 is TGTGCCAGCAGCTCGTTCACAGCAGGCAGCACCGGGGAGCTGTTTTTT. The rearrangement links TRBV7-3 to TRBJ2-2; no clear D. The CDR3 runs to 16 residues. V was clipped by 4 bases and J by 4 bases, with 16 bases between them. CDR1 and CDR2 (germline): SGHTA, FQGTGA.

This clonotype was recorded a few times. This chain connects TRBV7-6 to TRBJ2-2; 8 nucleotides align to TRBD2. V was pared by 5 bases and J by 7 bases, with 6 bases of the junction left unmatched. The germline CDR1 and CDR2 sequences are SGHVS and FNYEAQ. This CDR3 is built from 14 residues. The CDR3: CASSATTSGGELFF. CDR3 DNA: TGTGCCAGCAGCGCTACAACTAGCGGCGGGGAGCTGTTTTTT.

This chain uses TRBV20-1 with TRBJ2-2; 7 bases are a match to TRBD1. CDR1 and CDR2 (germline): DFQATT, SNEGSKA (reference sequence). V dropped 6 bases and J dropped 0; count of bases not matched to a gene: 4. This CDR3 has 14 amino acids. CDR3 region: CSAPGQTNTGELFF. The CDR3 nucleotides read TGCAGTGCCCCGGGACAGACGAACACCGGGGAGCTGTTTTTT.

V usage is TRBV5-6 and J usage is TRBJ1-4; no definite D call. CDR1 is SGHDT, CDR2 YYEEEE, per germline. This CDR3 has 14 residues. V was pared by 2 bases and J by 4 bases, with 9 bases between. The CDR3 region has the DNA TGTGCCAGCAGCTTAGGACTGGATAATGAAAAACTGTTTTTT. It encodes CASSLGLDNEKLFF.

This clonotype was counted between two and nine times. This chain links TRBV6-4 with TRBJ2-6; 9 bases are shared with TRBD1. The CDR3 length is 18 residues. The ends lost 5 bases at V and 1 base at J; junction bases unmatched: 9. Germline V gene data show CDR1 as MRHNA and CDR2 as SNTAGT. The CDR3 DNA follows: TGTGCCAGCAGTAGAGATGGACAGGGGACTTCTGGGGCCAACGTCCTGACTTTC. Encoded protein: CASSRDGQGTSGANVLTF.

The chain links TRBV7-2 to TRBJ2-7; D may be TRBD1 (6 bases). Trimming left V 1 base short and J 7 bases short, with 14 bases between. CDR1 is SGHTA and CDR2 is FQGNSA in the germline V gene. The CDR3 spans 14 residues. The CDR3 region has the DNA TGTGCCAGCAGCTTAGGAGGGTCCGACAGGGAGCAGTACTTC. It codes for CASSLGGSDREQYF.

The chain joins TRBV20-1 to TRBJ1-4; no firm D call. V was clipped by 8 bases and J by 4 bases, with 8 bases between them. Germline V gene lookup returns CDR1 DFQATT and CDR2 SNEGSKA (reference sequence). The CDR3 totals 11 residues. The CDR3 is CSYRINEKLFF. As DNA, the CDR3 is TGCAGTTATCGGATTAATGAAAAACTGTTTTTT.

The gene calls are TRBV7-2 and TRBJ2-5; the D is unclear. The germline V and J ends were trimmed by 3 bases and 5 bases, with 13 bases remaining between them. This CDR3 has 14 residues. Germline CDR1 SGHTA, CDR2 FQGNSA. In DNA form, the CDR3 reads TGTGCCAGCAGCTTCCGGGCCGCCATCGAGACCCAGTACTTC. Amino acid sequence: CASSFRAAIETQYF.

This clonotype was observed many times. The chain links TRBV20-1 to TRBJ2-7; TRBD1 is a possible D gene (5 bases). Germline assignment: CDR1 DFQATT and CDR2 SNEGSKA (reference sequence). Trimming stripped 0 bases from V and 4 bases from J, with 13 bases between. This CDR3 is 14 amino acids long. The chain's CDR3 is CSARDGHRRYEQYF. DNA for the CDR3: TGCAGTGCTAGAGATGGACACCGACGATACGAGCAGTACTTC.

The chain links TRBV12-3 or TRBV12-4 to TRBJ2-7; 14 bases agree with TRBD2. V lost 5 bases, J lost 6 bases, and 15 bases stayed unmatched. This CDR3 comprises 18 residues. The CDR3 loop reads CASSPLGTSGGRASEQYF. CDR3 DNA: TGTGCCAGCAGTCCCCTGGGGACTAGCGGGGGTAGGGCCTCCGAGCAGTACTTC.

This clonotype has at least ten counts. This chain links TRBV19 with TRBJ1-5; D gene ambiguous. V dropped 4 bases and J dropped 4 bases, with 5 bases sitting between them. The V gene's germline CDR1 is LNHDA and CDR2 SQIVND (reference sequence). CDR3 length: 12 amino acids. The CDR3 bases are TGTGCCAGTAGTAGGGGTAATCAGCCCCAGCATTTT. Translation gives CASSRGNQPQHF.

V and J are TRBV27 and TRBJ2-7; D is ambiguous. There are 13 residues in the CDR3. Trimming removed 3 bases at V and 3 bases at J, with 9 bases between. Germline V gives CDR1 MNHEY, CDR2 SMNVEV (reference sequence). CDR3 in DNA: TGTGCCAGCAGTTTCTCTGGCCGCTACGAGCAGTACTTC. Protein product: CASSFSGRYEQYF.

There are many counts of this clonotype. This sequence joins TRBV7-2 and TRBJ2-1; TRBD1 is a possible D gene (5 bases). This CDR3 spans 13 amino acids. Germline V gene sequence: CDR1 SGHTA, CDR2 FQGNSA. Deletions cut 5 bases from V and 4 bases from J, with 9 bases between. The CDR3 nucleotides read TGTGCCAGCAGCCCAGGGCGATACAATGAGCAGTTCTTC. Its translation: CASSPGRYNEQFF.

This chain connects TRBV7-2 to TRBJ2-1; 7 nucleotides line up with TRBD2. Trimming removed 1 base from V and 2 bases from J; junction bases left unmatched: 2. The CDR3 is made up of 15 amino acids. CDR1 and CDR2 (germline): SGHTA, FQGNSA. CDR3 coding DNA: TGTGCCAGCAGCTTAGGACTAGCTGCCTACAATGAGCAGTTCTTC. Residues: CASSLGLAAYNEQFF. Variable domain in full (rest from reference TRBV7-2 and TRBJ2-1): GAGVSQSPSNKVTEKGKDVELRCDPISGHTALYWYRQSLGQGLEFLIYFQGNSAPDKSGLPSDRFSAERTGGSVSTLTIQRTQQEDSAVYLCASSLGLAAYNEQFFGPGTRLTVL.

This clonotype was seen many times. The CDR3 region is CASSLSGTTSYNEQFF. As DNA, the CDR3 is TGCGCCAGCAGCTTATCCGGGACTACCTCCTACAATGAGCAGTTCTTC. This rearrangement joins TRBV5-1 to TRBJ2-1, with 7 bases identical to TRBD2. Germline loops: CDR1 SGHRS, CDR2 YFSETQ. CDR3 length: 16 amino acids. With 2 bases clipped from V and 0 bases from J, the junction kept 5 bases outside the gene matches. Complete variable domain (other parts from reference TRBV5-1 and TRBJ2-1): KAGVTQTPRYLIKTRGQQVTLSCSPISGHRSVSWYQQTPGQGLQFLFEYFSETQRNKGNFPGRFSGRQFSNSRSEMNVSTLELGDSALYLCASSLSGTTSYNEQFFGPGTRLTVL.

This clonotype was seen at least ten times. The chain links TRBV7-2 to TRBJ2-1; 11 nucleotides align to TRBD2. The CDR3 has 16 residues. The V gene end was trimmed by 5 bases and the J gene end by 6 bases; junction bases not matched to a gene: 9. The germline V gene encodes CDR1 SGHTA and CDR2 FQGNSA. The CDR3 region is CASSQTSGAIANEQFF. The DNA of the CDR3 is TGTGCCAGCAGCCAGACTAGCGGGGCCATTGCCAATGAGCAGTTCTTC. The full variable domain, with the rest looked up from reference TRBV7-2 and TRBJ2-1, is GAGVSQSPSNKVTEKGKDVELRCDPISGHTALYWYRQSLGQGLEFLIYFQGNSAPDKSGLPSDRFSAERTGGSVSTLTIQRTQQEDSAVYLCASSQTSGAIANEQFFGPGTRLTVL.

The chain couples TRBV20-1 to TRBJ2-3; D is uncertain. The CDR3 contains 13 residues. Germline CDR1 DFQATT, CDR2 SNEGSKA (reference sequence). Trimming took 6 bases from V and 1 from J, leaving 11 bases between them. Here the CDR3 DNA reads TGCAGTGCCCTAAGGGCGGGCACAGATACGCAGTATTTT. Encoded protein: CSALRAGTDTQYF.